This T cell receptor beta chain comes out of a study of STAT5B mutations in CD4+ large granular lymphocyte leukemia. Trimming shortened V by 0 bases and J by 3 bases, and 8 bases separated the two germline ends. Germline V gene sequence: CDR1 MNHEY, CDR2 SVGAGI. The CDR3 sequence is 14 residues long. Sequencing was at survey level. In the original processing: A productive frequency of 2.59 x 10-5 was the lowest detectable. Measured with immunoSEQ multiplex PCR; TCRdb has only the in-frame clones, and not every one. For V, J and clone size, that table is used; D and trimming come from the DNA. This sample has roughly 40,000 clones; around 86% occur once, and the top ten carry 2.6%. Concerning this clone: Its antigen is still unknown.

Broader study findings: Patient CD4-sorted repertoires looked more clonal than healthy CD4+ repertoires, even without putative leukemic clones. Compared with healthy controls (2/35), patient top clones favored TRBV06 (8/27).

This clonotype originated in a human donor in good health. The sequencing sample was made of CD4+ T cells from blood buffy coats. J is TRBJ2-5 and V is TRBV6-5; TRBD2 is a possible D gene (5 bases). CDR3 in amino acids: CASSYSTGEETQYF. The CDR3 DNA reads as TGTGCCAGCAGTTACTCAACCGGGGAAGAGACCCAGTACTTC.